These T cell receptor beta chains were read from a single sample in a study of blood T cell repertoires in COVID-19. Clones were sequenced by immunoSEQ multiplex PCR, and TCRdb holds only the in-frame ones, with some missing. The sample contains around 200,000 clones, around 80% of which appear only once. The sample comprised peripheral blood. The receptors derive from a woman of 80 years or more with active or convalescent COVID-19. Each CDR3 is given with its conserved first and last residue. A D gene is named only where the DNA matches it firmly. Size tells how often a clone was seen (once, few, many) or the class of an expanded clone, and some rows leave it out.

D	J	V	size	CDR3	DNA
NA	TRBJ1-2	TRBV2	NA	CASIRDIREGGYTF	TGTGCCAGCATCCGGGACATCCGCGAGGGTGGCTACACCTTC
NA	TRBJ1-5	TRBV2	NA	CASGEAGGLGQPQHF	TGTGCCAGCGGCGAGGCCGGGGGGCTCGGTCAGCCCCAGCATTTT
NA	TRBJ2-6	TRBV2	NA	CASIQGGSSGANVLTF	TGTGCCAGCATTCAGGGGGGAAGCTCTGGGGCCAACGTCCTGACTTTC
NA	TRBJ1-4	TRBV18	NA	CASSLWSAANEKLFF	TGTGCCAGCTCACTATGGTCTGCGGCTAATGAAAAACTGTTTTTT
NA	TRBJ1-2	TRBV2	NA	CANQTGMARGYTF	TGTGCCAACCAAACAGGGATGGCGAGGGGCTACACCTTC
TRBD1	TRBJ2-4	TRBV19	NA	CASGDRVAIQYF	TGTGCCAGCGGGGACAGGGTGGCCATTCAGTACTTC
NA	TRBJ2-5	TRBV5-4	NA	CASRDPEEYQETQYF	TGTGCCAGCAGAGATCCAGAGGAGTACCAAGAGACCCAGTACTTC
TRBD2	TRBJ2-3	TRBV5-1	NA	CASSLELAGYTDTQYF	TGCGCCAGCAGCTTGGAGCTAGCGGGGTACACAGATACGCAGTATTTT
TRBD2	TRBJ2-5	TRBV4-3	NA	CASSQVAAGGWETQYF	TGCGCCAGCAGCCAAGTGGCAGCGGGGGGGTGGGAGACCCAGTACTTC
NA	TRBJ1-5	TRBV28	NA	CASSFNNQPQHF	TGTGCCAGCAGTTTCAACAATCAGCCCCAGCATTTT
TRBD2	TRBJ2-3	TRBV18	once	CASSPRTSGGNTQYF	TGTGCCAGCTCACCCCGGACTAGCGGGGGTAATACGCAGTATTTT
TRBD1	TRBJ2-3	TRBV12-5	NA	CASGPPGQGTDTQYF	TGTGCTAGTGGTCCGCCAGGACAGGGCACAGATACGCAGTATTTT
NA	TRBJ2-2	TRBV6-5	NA	CASRLQVQNTGELFF	TGTGCCAGCAGATTACAGGTTCAAAATACCGGGGAGCTGTTTTTT
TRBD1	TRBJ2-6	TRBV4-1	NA	CASSQDDRGAGANVLTF	TGCGCCAGCAGCCAAGATGACAGGGGGGCTGGGGCCAACGTCCTGACTTTC
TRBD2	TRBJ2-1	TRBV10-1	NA	CASLSGGRTSLYNEQFF	TGCGCCAGCCTTAGCGGGGGGCGCACGTCCCTTTACAATGAGCAGTTCTTC
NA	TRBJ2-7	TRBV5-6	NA	CASSLYAGLEQYF	TGTGCCAGCAGCTTGTATGCAGGGCTCGAGCAGTACTTC
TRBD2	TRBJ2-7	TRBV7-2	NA	CASSSGLGYEQYF	TGTGCCAGCAGCTCAGGACTAGGTTACGAGCAGTACTTC
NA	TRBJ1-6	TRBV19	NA	CASSWGQGKPNSPLHF	TGTGCCAGTAGTTGGGGCCAGGGGAAGCCAAATTCACCCCTCCACTTT
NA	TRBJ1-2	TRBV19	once	CASSPPDRVYGYTF	TGTGCCAGTAGTCCCCCGGACAGAGTCTATGGCTACACCTTC
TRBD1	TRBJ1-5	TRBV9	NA	CASSVGQGNQPQHF	TGTGCCAGCAGCGTTGGACAGGGAAATCAGCCCCAGCATTTT
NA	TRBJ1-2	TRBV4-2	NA	CASSQEWPGGNYGYTF	TGTGCCAGCAGCCAAGAATGGCCGGGGGGAAACTATGGCTACACCTTC
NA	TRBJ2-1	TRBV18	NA	CASSPDRAGYNEQFF	TGTGCCAGCTCCCCCGACAGGGCGGGGTACAATGAGCAGTTCTTC
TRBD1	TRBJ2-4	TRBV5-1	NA	CASSLGDDRVVFQNIQYF	TGCGCCAGCAGCTTGGGAGACGACAGGGTGGTTTTTCAAAACATTCAGTACTTC
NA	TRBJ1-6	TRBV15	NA	CATSRVGGNGDSPLHF	TGTGCCACCAGCAGAGTCGGGGGGAATGGGGATTCACCCCTCCACTTT
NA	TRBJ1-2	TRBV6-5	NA	CASSYSSGVDGYTF	TGTGCCAGCAGTTACTCTTCAGGGGTGGATGGCTACACCTTC
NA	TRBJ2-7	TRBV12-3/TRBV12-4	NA	CASLPTGSYEQYF	TGTGCCAGCCTACCTACAGGATCCTACGAGCAGTACTTC
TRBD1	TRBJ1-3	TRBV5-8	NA	CASSRDDRATRNTIYF	TGTGCCAGCAGCCGGGACGACAGGGCTACAAGAAACACCATATATTTT
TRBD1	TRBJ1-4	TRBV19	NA	CASSRDRAATNEKLFF	TGTGCCAGTAGTCGAGACAGGGCCGCAACTAATGAAAAACTGTTTTTT
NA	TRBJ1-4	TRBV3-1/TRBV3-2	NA	CASSPTGGRGEKLFF	TGTGCCAGCAGCCCGACCGGGGGGCGGGGTGAAAAACTGTTTTTT
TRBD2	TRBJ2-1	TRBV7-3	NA	CASSPRLAGAVQFF	TGTGCCAGCAGCCCTCGCCTAGCGGGGGCCGTGCAGTTCTTC
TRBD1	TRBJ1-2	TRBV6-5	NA	CASSSIRQGAEGYTF	TGTGCCAGCAGTTCCATACGACAGGGGGCGGAGGGCTACACCTTC
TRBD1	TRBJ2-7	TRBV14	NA	CASSRGQGYSYEQYF	TGTGCCAGCAGTCGGGGACAGGGGTACTCCTACGAGCAGTACTTC
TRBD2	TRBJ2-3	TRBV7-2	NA	CASSPIGSGGLPTDTQYF	TGTGCCAGCAGCCCTATTGGTTCTGGGGGACTACCTACAGATACGCAGTATTTT
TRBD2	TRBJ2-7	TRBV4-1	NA	CASSQRFPAGGLGEQYF	TGCGCCAGCAGCCAGAGGTTTCCAGCGGGGGGGCTTGGCGAGCAGTACTTC
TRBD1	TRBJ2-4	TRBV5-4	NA	CASSLAGTANIQYF	TGTGCCAGCAGCTTAGCCGGGACAGCCAACATTCAGTACTTC
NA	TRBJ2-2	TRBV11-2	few	CASSFDRWTGELFF	TGTGCCAGCAGCTTCGACAGATGGACCGGGGAGCTGTTTTTT
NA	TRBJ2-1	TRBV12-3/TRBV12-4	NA	CASSSSTRNEQFF	TGTGCCAGCAGTTCCTCAACTCGGAATGAGCAGTTCTTC